This T cell receptor beta chain appears in the sequencing data of a study of OX40 agonist ivuxolimab in advanced cancers. Study-wide context: Administration of intravenous ivuxolimab to patients occurred every 2 weeks at 0.01 to 10 mg/kg.

Germline CDR1 MDHEN, CDR2 SYDVKM. J lost 0 bases, V lost 5 bases, and 7 bases had no gene match. The CDR3 spans 16 residues. Profiling relied on immunoSEQ multiplex PCR, and the TCRdb table lists in-frame clones only, not all of them. The sample has around 30,000 clones, less than 85% seen once. Excluded were patients having autoimmune disease history or systemic immunosuppression. Blood sampling took place at baseline, cycle 4 day 1, and cycle 7 day 1. The V gene is TRBV28, the J gene TRBJ2-5, with TRBD1 matching 9 bases. The source of this sequence is an adult with an advanced solid tumor such as melanoma, head and neck, liver or kidney cancer. This specimen consisted of CD4+ or CD8+ T cells sorted from blood, obtained in a trial of the OX40 agonist ivuxolimab. The CDR3 coding sequence is TGTGCCAGCAGTCCAAGGACAGGGGAATACCAAGAGACCCAGTACTTC. Its protein product is CASSPRTGEYQETQYF.